This passage covers 8 T cell receptor beta chains from one sample sequenced in a study of lymphopenia after photon versus proton radiotherapy. Assay: immunoSEQ multiplex PCR; the TCRdb copy retains only in-frame clones and omits some. The profile shows tens of thousands of clones, approximately 92% of them singletons. The sample was peripheral blood, taken from a patient treated with photon-based radiotherapy. The receptors originated from a middle-aged woman with cholangiocarcinoma.

The CDR3 loop is CASRFNEKLFF. CDR3 nucleotides: TGCGCCAGCCGATTTAATGAAAAACTGTTTTTT. The chain combines TRBV10-2 with TRBJ1-4, with no clear D. Germline loops: CDR1 WSHSY, CDR2 SAAADI. V was cut by 8 bases and J by 4 bases, with 5 bases left in between. The CDR3 contains 11 residues.

The V and J genes are TRBV5-1 and TRBJ2-7; no clear D. The CDR3 extends over 15 amino acids. V gave up 0 bases and J gave up 1 base, with 11 bases separating them. Germline V CDR1 and CDR2: SGHRS, YFSETQ. In DNA form, the CDR3 reads TGCGCCAGCAGCTTGGATGACCCCATATCCTACGAGCAGTACTTC. Protein product: CASSLDDPISYEQYF.

The chain employs TRBV5-6 and TRBJ1-4, with a possible D match to TRBD1 (5 bases). The germline V gene encodes CDR1 SGHDT and CDR2 YYEEEE. The CDR3 covers 18 residues. V gave up 4 bases and J gave up 0 bases, with 19 bases separating them. In nucleotides, the CDR3 is TGTGCCAGCAGCGATAAGCTGGGACGGCGAACAACTAATGAAAAACTGTTTTTT. Residues: CASSDKLGRRTTNEKLFF. Full variable domain (remainder filled in from reference TRBV5-6 and TRBJ1-4): DAGVTQSPTHLIKTRGQQVTLRCSPKSGHDTVSWYQQALGQGPQFIFQYYEEEERQRGNFPDRFSGHQFPNYSSELNVNALLLGDSALYLCASSDKLGRRTTNEKLFFGSGTQLSVL.

This clone is a singleton in its sample. This rearrangement joins TRBV7-2 to TRBJ2-6; D call uncertain. There are 13 residues in the CDR3. Trimming took 7 bases from V and 1 from J, leaving 5 bases between them. Germline V gives CDR1 SGHTA, CDR2 FQGNSA. CDR3 bases: TGTGCCAGCACCGCGTCTGGGGCCAACGTCCTGACTTTC. Residues: CASTASGANVLTF. Based on the CDR3 plus reference TRBV7-2 and TRBJ2-6, the full variable domain is GAGVSQSPSNKVTEKGKDVELRCDPISGHTALYWYRQSLGQGLEFLIYFQGNSAPDKSGLPSDRFSAERTGGSVSTLTIQRTQQEDSAVYLCASTASGANVLTFGAGSRLTVL.

This clone was found once. The chain carries TRBV5-1 and TRBJ2-2; TRBD1 or TRBD2 may be the D gene (5 bases each). The ends were cut back, 4 bases at V and 4 bases at J, with 17 bases in the middle. This CDR3 spans 16 amino acids. Germline V gene sequence: CDR1 SGHRS, CDR2 YFSETQ. The CDR3 DNA is TGCGCCAGCAGCCCTGGACTTGGGGCGACCACCGGGGAGCTGTTTTTT. Its protein is CASSPGLGATTGELFF.

The chain couples TRBV30 to TRBJ2-3; D gene unclear. The ends were cut back, 7 bases at V and 0 bases at J, with 17 bases in the middle. The CDR3 has 15 amino acids. The germline gives CDR1 GTSNPN, CDR2 SVGIG (reference sequence). For the CDR3, the DNA is TGTGCCTCGAATTGGATTAGTGGGAGCACAGATACGCAGTATTTT. Protein product: CASNWISGSTDTQYF.

In its sample, this clone was seen once. The chain has TRBV27 and TRBJ1-2; D is ambiguous. Germline-derived CDR1 and CDR2 are MNHEY and SMNVEV (reference sequence). The CDR3 sequence is 15 residues long. The V end lost 4 bases, the J end lost 1 base, and 13 bases lay between the germline ends. The CDR3 spells CASSSEGFNNYGYTF. The CDR3 DNA is TGTGCCAGCAGTTCAGAAGGTTTTAATAACTATGGCTACACCTTC.

V usage is TRBV7-4 and J usage is TRBJ2-7; 8 bases fit TRBD1. The CDR3 has 17 residues. Germline assignment: CDR1 SGHVT and CDR2 SQSDAQ. The V gene end was trimmed by 1 base and the J gene end by 3 bases; junction bases not matched to a gene: 11. CDR3 protein: CASSLVRQGPICYEQYF. For the CDR3, the DNA is TGTGCCAGCAGCTTAGTGAGACAGGGGCCGATTTGCTACGAGCAGTACTTC.